The present entry profiles one TCR beta chain with its context. The antigen is undetermined. This CDR3 is 18 amino acids long. V lost 0 bases, J lost 3 bases, and 8 bases stayed unmatched. Germline CDR1 MNHEY, CDR2 SMNVEV (reference sequence). These data come from a study of OX40 agonist ivuxolimab in advanced cancers. Study details: Patients undergoing dose escalation presented with hepatocellular carcinoma, melanoma, renal cell or head and neck cancer. Three dose-escalation patients had partial responses: one with hepatocellular carcinoma and two with cutaneous melanoma.

The repertoire was sequenced with immunoSEQ multiplex PCR; TCRdb's copy has only in-frame clones and lacks some. The table has some 66,000 clones, roughly four fifths seen once; the top ten hold 2% to 2.5%. Findings of the study overall: Undetermined was the antigen specificity of the expanded peripheral T cells.

The chain links TRBV27 to TRBJ2-7; 13 bases agree with TRBD2. The specimen comprised CD4+ or CD8+ T cells sorted from blood, sampled in a trial of the OX40 agonist ivuxolimab. The clonotype originates from an adult with an advanced solid tumor such as melanoma, head and neck, liver or kidney cancer. The CDR3 DNA sequence: TGTGCCAGCAGTTTATCGGGACTAGCGGGATCGAGGCGCTACGAGCAGTACTTC. As protein: CASSLSGLAGSRRYEQYF.